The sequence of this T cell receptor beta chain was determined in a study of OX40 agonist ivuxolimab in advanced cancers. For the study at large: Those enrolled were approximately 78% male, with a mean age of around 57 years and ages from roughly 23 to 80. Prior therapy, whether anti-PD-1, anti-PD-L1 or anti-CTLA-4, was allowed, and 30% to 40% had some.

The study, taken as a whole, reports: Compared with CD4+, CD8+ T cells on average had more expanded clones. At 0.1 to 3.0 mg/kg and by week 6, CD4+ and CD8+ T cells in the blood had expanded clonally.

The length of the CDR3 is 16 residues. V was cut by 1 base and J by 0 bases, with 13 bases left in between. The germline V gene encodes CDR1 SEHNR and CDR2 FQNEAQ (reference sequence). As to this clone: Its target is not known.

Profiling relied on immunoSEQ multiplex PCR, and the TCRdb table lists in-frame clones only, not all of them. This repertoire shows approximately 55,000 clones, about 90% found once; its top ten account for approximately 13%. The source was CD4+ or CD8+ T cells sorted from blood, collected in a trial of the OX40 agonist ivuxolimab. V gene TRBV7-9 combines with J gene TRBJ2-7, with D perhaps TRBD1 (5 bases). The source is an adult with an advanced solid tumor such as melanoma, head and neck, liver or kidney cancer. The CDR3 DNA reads TGTGCCAGCAGCTTAGTGGTTGGCAGGGACTCCTACGAGCAGTACTTC. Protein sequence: CASSLVVGRDSYEQYF.